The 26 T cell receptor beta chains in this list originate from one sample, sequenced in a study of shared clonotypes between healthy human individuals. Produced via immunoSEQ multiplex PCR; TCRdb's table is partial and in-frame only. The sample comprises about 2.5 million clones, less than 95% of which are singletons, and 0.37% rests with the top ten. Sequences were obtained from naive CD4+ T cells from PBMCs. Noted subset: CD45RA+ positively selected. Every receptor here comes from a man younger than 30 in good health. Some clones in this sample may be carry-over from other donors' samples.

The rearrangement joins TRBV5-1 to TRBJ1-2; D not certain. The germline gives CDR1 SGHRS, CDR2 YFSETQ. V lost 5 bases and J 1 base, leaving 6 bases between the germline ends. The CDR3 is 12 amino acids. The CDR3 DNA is TGCGCCAGCAGAACAGATAACTATGGCTACACCTTC. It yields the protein CASRTDNYGYTF.

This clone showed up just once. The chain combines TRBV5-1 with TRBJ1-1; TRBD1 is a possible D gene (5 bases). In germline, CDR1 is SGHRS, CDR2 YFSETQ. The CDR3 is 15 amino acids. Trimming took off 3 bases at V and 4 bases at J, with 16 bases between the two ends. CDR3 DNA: TGCGCCAGCAGCTCGCCAACTGGGACTCGCACTGAAGCTTTCTTT. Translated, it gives CASSSPTGTRTEAFF.

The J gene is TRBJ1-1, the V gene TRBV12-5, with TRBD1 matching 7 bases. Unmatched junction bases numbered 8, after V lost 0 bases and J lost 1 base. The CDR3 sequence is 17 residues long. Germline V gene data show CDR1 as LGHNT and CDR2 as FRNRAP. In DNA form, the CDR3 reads TGTGCTAGTGGTTTGGTCATACCGGGACAGAGGAACACTGAAGCTTTCTTT. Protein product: CASGLVIPGQRNTEAFF.

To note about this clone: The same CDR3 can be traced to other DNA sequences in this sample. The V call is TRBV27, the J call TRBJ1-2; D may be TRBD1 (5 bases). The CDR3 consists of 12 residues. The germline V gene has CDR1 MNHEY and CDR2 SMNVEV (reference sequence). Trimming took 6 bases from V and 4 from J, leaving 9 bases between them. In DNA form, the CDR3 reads TGTGCCAGCAGCGGGGGGGGCTATGGCTACACCTTC. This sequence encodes CASSGGGYGYTF.

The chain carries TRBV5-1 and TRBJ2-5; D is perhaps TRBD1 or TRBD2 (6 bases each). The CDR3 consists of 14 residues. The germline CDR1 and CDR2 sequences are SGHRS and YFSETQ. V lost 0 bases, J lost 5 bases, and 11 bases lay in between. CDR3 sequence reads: CASSLGGARETQYF. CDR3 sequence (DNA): TGCGCCAGCAGCTTGGGGGGGGCGAGGGAGACCCAGTACTTC.

CDR3 in amino acids: CASSRFTPGELFF. For the CDR3, the DNA is TGTGCCAGCAGTCGCTTTACCCCCGGGGAGCTGTTTTTT. This sequence joins TRBV6-5 and TRBJ2-2; the D is unclear. CDR1 and CDR2 from the germline V gene are MNHEY and SVGAGI. V was trimmed by 5 bases and J by 6 bases, leaving 10 bases between them. The CDR3 runs to 13 residues.

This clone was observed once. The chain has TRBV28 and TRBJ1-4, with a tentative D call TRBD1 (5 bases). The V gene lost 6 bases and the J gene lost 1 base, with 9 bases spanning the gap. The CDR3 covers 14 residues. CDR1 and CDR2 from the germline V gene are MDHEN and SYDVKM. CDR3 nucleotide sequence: TGTGCCAGCAGGGGGGGTTTAACTAATGAAAAACTGTTTTTT. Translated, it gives CASRGGLTNEKLFF.

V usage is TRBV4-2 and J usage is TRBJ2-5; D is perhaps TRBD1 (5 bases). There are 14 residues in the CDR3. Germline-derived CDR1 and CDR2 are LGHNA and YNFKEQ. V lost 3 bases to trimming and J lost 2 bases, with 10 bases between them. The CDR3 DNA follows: TGTGCCAGCAGCCACCGACAGCTACAAGAGACCCAGTACTTC. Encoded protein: CASSHRQLQETQYF.

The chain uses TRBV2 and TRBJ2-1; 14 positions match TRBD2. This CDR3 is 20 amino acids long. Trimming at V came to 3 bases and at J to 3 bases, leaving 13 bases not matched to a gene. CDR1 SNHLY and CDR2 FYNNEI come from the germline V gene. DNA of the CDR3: TGTGCCAGCAGTGACCCCTCCGGGACTAGCGGGAGTCTATTCTACAATGAGCAGTTCTTC. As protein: CASSDPSGTSGSLFYNEQFF.

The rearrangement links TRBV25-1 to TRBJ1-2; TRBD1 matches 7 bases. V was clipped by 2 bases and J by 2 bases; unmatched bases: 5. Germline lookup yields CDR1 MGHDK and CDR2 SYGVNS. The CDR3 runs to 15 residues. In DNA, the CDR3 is TGTGCCAGCAGTGAAAAGACAGGGCCAAACTATGGCTACACCTTC. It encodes CASSEKTGPNYGYTF.

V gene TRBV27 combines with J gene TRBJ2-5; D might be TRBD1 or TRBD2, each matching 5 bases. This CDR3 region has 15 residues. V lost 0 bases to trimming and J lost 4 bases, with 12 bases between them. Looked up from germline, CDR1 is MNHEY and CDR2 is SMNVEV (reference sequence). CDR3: CASSLSRTGRETQYF. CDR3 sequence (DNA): TGTGCCAGCAGTTTATCTCGAACGGGACGAGAGACCCAGTACTTC.

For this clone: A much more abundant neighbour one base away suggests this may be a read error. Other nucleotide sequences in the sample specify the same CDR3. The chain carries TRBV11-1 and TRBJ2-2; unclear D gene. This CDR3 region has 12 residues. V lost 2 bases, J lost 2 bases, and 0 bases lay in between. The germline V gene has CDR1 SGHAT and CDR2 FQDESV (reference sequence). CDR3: CASSLNTGELFF. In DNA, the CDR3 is TGTGCCAGCAGCTTAAACACCGGGGAGCTGTTTTTT.

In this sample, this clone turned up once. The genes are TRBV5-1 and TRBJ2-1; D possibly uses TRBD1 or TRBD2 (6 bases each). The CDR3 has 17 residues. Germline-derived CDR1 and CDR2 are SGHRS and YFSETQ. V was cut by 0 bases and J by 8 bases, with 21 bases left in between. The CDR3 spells CASSLGRRPRGDYEQFF. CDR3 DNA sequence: TGCGCCAGCAGCTTGGGACGCAGGCCTAGGGGGGACTATGAGCAGTTCTTC. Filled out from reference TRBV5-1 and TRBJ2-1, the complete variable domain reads KAGVTQTPRYLIKTRGQQVTLSCSPISGHRSVSWYQQTPGQGLQFLFEYFSETQRNKGNFPGRFSGRQFSNSRSEMNVSTLELGDSALYLCASSLGRRPRGDYEQFFGPGTRLTVL.

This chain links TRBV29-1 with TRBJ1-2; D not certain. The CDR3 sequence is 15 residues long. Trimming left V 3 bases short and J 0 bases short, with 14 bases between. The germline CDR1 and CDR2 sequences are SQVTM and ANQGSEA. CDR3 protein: CSVDGSGSANYGYTF. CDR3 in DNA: TGCAGCGTTGACGGCTCAGGCTCAGCTAACTATGGCTACACCTTC.

The CDR3 is CASSEVRGGGDTIYF. The DNA for the CDR3 is TGTGCCAGCAGTGAGGTTCGGGGAGGAGGAGACACCATATATTTT. The rearrangement uses TRBV2 and TRBJ1-3; D is uncertain. Per germline, CDR1 SNHLY and CDR2 FYNNEI. Trimming removed 3 bases at V and 8 bases at J, with 17 bases between. This CDR3 has 15 amino acids.

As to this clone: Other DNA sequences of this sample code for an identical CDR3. CDR3 residues: CSVRSGADTQYF. The CDR3 coding sequence is TGCAGCGTCCGCTCCGGGGCAGATACGCAGTATTTT. The V gene is TRBV29-1, the J gene TRBJ2-3; D perhaps matches TRBD2 (5 bases). The CDR3 sequence is 12 residues long. V was pared by 6 bases and J by 4 bases, with 11 bases between. Germline loops: CDR1 SQVTM, CDR2 ANQGSEA.

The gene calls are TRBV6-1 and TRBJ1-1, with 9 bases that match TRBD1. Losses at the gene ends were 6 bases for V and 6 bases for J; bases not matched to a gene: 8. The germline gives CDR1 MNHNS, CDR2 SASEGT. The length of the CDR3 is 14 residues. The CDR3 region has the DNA TGTGCCAGCAGGGGACAGGGCCGGGGTGCTGAAGCTTTCTTT. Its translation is CASRGQGRGAEAFF.

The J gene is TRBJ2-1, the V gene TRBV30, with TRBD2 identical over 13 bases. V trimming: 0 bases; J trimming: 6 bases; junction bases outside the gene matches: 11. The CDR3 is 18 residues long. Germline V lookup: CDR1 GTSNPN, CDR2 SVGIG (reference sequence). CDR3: CAWSVRRTSGSSGNEQFF. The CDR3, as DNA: TGTGCCTGGAGTGTACGTCGGACTAGCGGGAGTAGCGGCAATGAGCAGTTCTTC.

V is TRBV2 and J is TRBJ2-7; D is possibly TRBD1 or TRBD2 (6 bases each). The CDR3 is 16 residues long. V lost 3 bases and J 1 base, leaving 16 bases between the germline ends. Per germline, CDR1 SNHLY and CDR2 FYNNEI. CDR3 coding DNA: TGTGCCAGCAGTGAGTTCAGGGGTGGGGGGTCCTACGAGCAGTACTTC. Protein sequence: CASSEFRGGGSYEQYF.

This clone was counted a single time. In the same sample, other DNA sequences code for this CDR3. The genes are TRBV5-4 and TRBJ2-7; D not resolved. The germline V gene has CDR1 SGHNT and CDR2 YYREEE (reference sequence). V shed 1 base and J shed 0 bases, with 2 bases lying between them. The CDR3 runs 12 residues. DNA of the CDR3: TGTGCCAGCAGCTTGCCCTCCTACGAGCAGTACTTC. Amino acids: CASSLPSYEQYF. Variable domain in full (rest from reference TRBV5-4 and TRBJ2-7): ETGVTQSPTHLIKTRGQQVTLRCSSQSGHNTVSWYQQALGQGPQFIFQYYREEENGRGNFPPRFSGLQFPNYSSELNVNALELDDSALYLCASSLPSYEQYFGPGTRLTVT.

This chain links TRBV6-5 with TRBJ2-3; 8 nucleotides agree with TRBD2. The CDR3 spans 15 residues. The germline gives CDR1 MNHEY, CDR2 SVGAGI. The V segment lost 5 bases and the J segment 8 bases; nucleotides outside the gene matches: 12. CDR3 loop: CASSRTSPSILTQYF. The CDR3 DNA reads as TGTGCCAGCAGTCGGACTAGCCCCTCCATACTTACGCAGTATTTT.

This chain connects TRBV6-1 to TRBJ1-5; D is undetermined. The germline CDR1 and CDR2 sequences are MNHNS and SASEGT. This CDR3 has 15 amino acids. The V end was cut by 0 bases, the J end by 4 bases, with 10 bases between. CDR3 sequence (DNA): TGTGCCAGCAGTGAAGCTTCGGCCTATAATCAGCCCCAGCATTTT. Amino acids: CASSEASAYNQPQHF.

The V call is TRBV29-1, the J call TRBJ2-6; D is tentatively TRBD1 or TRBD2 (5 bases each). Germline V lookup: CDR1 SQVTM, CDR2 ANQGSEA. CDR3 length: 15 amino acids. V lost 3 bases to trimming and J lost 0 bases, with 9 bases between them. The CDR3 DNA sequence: TGCAGCGTTGATAAGGGACGCTCTGGGGCCAACGTCCTGACTTTC. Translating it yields CSVDKGRSGANVLTF. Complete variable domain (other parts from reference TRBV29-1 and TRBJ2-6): SAVISQKPSRDICQRGTSLTIQCQVDSQVTMMFWYRQQPGQSLTLIATANQGSEATYESGFVIDKFPISRPNLTFSTLTVSNMSPEDSSIYLCSVDKGRSGANVLTFGAGSRLTVL.

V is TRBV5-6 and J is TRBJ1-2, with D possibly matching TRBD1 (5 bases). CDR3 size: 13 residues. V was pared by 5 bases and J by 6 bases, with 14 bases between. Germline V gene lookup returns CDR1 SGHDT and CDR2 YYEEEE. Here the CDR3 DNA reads TGTGCCAGCAGACGAGGGGCCTTCAATGGCTACACCTTC. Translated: CASRRGAFNGYTF. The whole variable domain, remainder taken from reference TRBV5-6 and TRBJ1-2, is DAGVTQSPTHLIKTRGQQVTLRCSPKSGHDTVSWYQQALGQGPQFIFQYYEEEERQRGNFPDRFSGHQFPNYSSELNVNALLLGDSALYLCASRRGAFNGYTFGSGTRLTVV.

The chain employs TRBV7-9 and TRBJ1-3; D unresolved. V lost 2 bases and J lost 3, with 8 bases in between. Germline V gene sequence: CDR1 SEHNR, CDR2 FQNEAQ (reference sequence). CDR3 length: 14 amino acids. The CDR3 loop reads CASSLPIGGNTIYF. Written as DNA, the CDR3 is TGTGCCAGCAGCTTACCGATCGGTGGAAACACCATATATTTT.

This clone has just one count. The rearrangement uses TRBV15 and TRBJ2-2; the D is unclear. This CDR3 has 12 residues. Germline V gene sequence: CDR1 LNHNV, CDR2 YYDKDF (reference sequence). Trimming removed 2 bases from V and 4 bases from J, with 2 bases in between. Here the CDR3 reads CATSRTTGELFF. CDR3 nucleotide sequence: TGTGCCACCAGCAGAACCACCGGGGAGCTGTTTTTT.